This TCR beta chain stems from a study of blood T cell repertoires in COVID-19. In the original processing: Estimated nucleated cell counts came from reference gene primer amplification. Here immunoSEQ multiplex PCR was the method, and the copy in TCRdb shows in-frame clones only, minus some. V and J calls and clone size are those listed in that table; D and trimming were worked out from the DNA. The sample includes approximately 180,000 clones, 89% of them seen just once. Trimming cost V 4 bases and J 4 bases; bases outside gene matches: 10. Germline V gene data show CDR1 as MGHRA and CDR2 as YSYEKL. The CDR3 sequence is 19 residues long.

The chain links TRBV4-1 to TRBJ2-1; 16 bases agree with TRBD2. The sequence was obtained from a woman aged 35 to 49 with acute COVID-19. Sequenced sample: PBMCs or T cells enriched from blood (not recorded which). This CDR3 reads CASSLSGTSGGARYNEQFF. In nucleotides, the CDR3 is TGCGCCAGCAGCCTTTCCGGGACTAGCGGGGGGGCGAGGTACAATGAGCAGTTCTTC.